The 4 T cell receptor beta chains reported below all come from one sample, sequenced in a study of T cell clusters in autoimmune cytopenias. TRB was amplified from roughly 250 ng of peripheral blood genomic DNA per sample. Multiplex touch-down PCR amplified TRB using TRB-A and TRB-B pools in one tube. TCRdb reprocessed the multiplex PCR reads; each CDR3 protein has one entry and no DNA is given. Its table lists fewer than 7,500 distinct CDR3 sequences. The same specimen was also included in a second study, on T cell repertoires in aging, cancer and after chemotherapy.

Sequencing used peripheral blood. All receptors derive from a human donor in good health.

V is TRBV12-3 or TRBV12-4 and J is TRBJ1-1; TCRdb outputs TRBD1, but without DNA this stays unchecked. The CDR3 extends over 15 amino acids. The CDR3 is CASSLGGGVRTEAFF.

This rearrangement joins TRBV6-2 or TRBV6-3 to TRBJ1-2; TCRdb's D gene call, TRBD1, goes unchecked for lack of DNA. Germline lookup yields CDR1 MNHEY and CDR2 SVGEGT. This CDR3 is built from 14 residues. CDR3 amino acids: CASSYDPGAYGYTF.

Frequency places this clonotype as medium-sized. The J gene is TRBJ2-1, the V gene TRBV12-3 or TRBV12-4; the D call of TRBD1 rests on TCRdb alone, since no DNA is present to check it. The CDR3 is 14 residues long. CDR3 sequence reads: CASSSGGEHNEQFF.

The V and J genes are TRBV5-6 and TRBJ1-1; TCRdb names TRBD1, which stays unverified in the absence of DNA. CDR3 size: 15 residues. Germline assignment: CDR1 SGHDT and CDR2 YYEEEE. The CDR3 protein is CASSNDRGLGTEAFF.